These 10 T cell receptor beta chains were all obtained from the same sample, sequenced in a study of T cell responses to AZD1222 COVID-19 vaccine. Here immunoSEQ multiplex PCR was the method, and the copy in TCRdb shows in-frame clones only, minus some. The sample consists of about 130,000 clones, more than 90% of them appearing once. Sequenced here: peripheral blood, sampled 28 days after the second AZD1222 dose. Receptors were obtained from an adult who received the AZD1222 COVID-19 vaccine.

This chain uses TRBV5-1 with TRBJ1-1; D not certain. Looked up from germline, CDR1 is SGHRS and CDR2 is YFSETQ. V was trimmed by 3 bases and J by 1 base, leaving 13 bases between them. The length of the CDR3 is 15 residues. The CDR3 region has the DNA TGCGCCAGCAGCTCCGCCGGGGTAGCGAACACTGAAGCTTTCTTT. It encodes CASSSAGVANTEAFF. Drawing the rest from reference TRBV5-1 and TRBJ1-1, the complete variable domain is KAGVTQTPRYLIKTRGQQVTLSCSPISGHRSVSWYQQTPGQGLQFLFEYFSETQRNKGNFPGRFSGRQFSNSRSEMNVSTLELGDSALYLCASSSAGVANTEAFFGQGTRLTVV.

The chain combines TRBV5-8 with TRBJ2-1; 12 nucleotides align to TRBD2. CDR1 SGHTS and CDR2 YDEGEE come from the germline V gene. CDR3 length: 16 amino acids. V was clipped by 3 bases and J by 4 bases; unmatched bases: 5. Here the CDR3 reads CASSSWTSGMYNEQFF. The CDR3 bases are TGTGCCAGCAGCTCATGGACTAGCGGGATGTACAATGAGCAGTTCTTC.

The chain recombines TRBV2 with TRBJ1-2; 7 nucleotides match TRBD1. Per the germline V gene, CDR1 is SNHLY and CDR2 is FYNNEI. V trimming: 4 bases; J trimming: 2 bases; junction bases outside the gene matches: 4. The CDR3 extends over 14 amino acids. The CDR3 coding sequence is TGTGCCAGCAGTGGGCAGGGGGTAAACTATGGCTACACCTTC. As protein: CASSGQGVNYGYTF.

The rearrangement links TRBV29-1 to TRBJ2-5, with D perhaps matching TRBD1 (6 bases). The length of the CDR3 is 12 residues. Germline assignment: CDR1 SQVTM and CDR2 ANQGSEA. V shed 5 bases and J shed 1 base, with 8 bases lying between them. In DNA, the CDR3 is TGCAGCGTTCTGGACAGCCAAGAGACCCAGTACTTC. Translated, it gives CSVLDSQETQYF. The full variable domain, in which reference TRBV29-1 and TRBJ2-5 provide the parts outside the CDR3, is SAVISQKPSRDICQRGTSLTIQCQVDSQVTMMFWYRQQPGQSLTLIATANQGSEATYESGFVIDKFPISRPNLTFSTLTVSNMSPEDSSIYLCSVLDSQETQYFGPGTRLLVL.

The gene calls are TRBV21-1 and TRBJ1-4; no check of the table's D call, TRBD1, against the DNA was made. TRBV21-1 counts as a pseudogene. The CDR3 is made up of 15 amino acids. The CDR3 DNA sequence: TGTGCCAGCAGCAATACAGGGTCTCTCCGGGAAAAACTGTTTTTT. This encodes CASSNTGSLREKLFF.

CDR3 region: CASSAREVTYNEQFF. The CDR3 region has the DNA TGTGCCAGCAGCGCGCGGGAGGTTACCTACAATGAGCAGTTCTTC. The chain couples TRBV9 to TRBJ2-1, with 8 bases aligning to TRBD2. Germline V gene sequence: CDR1 SGDLS, CDR2 YYNGEE. The CDR3 totals 15 residues. The J segment lost 2 bases and the V segment lost 3 bases, leaving 4 bases of the junction unmatched.

The chain recombines TRBV11-2 with TRBJ2-1, with 10 nucleotides matching TRBD2. Per the germline V gene, CDR1 is SGHAT and CDR2 is FQNNGV. This CDR3 has 15 amino acids. V was clipped by 5 bases and J by 5 bases; unmatched bases: 6. This CDR3 reads CASSERTSGDNEQFF. In DNA form, the CDR3 reads TGTGCCAGCAGCGAACGGACTAGCGGAGACAATGAGCAGTTCTTC. Filled out from reference TRBV11-2 and TRBJ2-1, the complete variable domain reads EAGVAQSPRYKIIEKRQSVAFWCNPISGHATLYWYQQILGQGPKLLIQFQNNGVVDDSQLPKDRFSAERLKGVDSTLKIQPAKLEDSAVYLCASSERTSGDNEQFFGPGTRLTVL.

The chain has TRBV7-9 and TRBJ1-1, with 8 bases that match TRBD1. The V gene end was trimmed by 2 bases and the J gene end by 4 bases; junction bases not matched to a gene: 6. The CDR3 consists of 15 residues. CDR1 SEHNR and CDR2 FQNEAQ come from the germline V gene (reference sequence). The CDR3 reads CASSLTNRGTTEAFF. The CDR3 DNA reads as TGTGCCAGCAGCTTAACGAACAGGGGGACCACTGAAGCTTTCTTT.

This clone occurred once. The chain has TRBV4-1 and TRBJ2-7, with D possibly TRBD2 on 5 matching bases. Trimming took 0 bases from V and 2 from J, leaving 5 bases between them. Germline-derived CDR1 and CDR2 are MGHRA and YSYEKL. The length of the CDR3 is 13 residues. DNA for the CDR3: TGCGCCAGCAGCCAAGAGCGGGCCTACGAGCAGTACTTC. Its protein product is CASSQERAYEQYF.

This rearrangement joins TRBV7-8 to TRBJ1-2; D may be TRBD1 (6 bases). In germline, CDR1 is SGHVS, CDR2 FQNEAQ. The CDR3 is 13 residues long. V dropped 5 bases and J dropped 1 base, with 8 bases sitting between them. CDR3 sequence reads: CASSRTDNYGYTF. The CDR3 region has the DNA TGTGCCAGCAGCCGGACAGATAACTATGGCTACACCTTC. Full variable domain (remainder filled in from reference TRBV7-8 and TRBJ1-2): GAGVSQSPRYKVAKRGQDVALRCDPISGHVSLFWYQQALGQGPEFLTYFQNEAQLDKSGLPSDRFFAERPEGSVSTLKIQRTQQEDSAVYLCASSRTDNYGYTFGSGTRLTVV.